Each of the 26 T cell receptor beta chains below was sequenced from the same sample in a study of chemoradiotherapy in HPV16-positive cancers. TCRdb's table, derived via immunoSEQ multiplex PCR, lists solely in-frame clones and lacks some. The repertoire holds about 11,000 clones, with more than 85% as singletons. The source material was blood, sampled from a patient who underwent chemoradiotherapy. These receptors came from a human donor with HPV-associated anogenital cancer.

This chain links TRBV9 with TRBJ2-2; TRBD2 matches 12 bases. Germline V CDR1 and CDR2: SGDLS, YYNGEE. The V segment lost 3 bases and the J segment 5 bases; nucleotides outside the gene matches: 5. This CDR3 has 16 amino acids. The CDR3 sequence: CASSALAGGVTGELFF. For the CDR3, the DNA is TGTGCCAGCAGCGCACTAGCGGGGGGTGTGACCGGGGAGCTGTTTTTT. Full variable domain (outside the CDR3, taken from reference TRBV9 and TRBJ2-2): DSGVTQTPKHLITATGQRVTLRCSPRSGDLSVYWYQQSLDQGLQFLIQYYNGEERAKGNILERFSAQQFPDLHSELNLSSLELGDSALYFCASSALAGGVTGELFFGEGSRLTVL.

The rearrangement uses TRBV6-5 and TRBJ2-7; unclear D gene. The V end was cut by 2 bases, the J end by 4 bases, with 12 bases between. There are 14 residues in the CDR3. Germline lookup yields CDR1 MNHEY and CDR2 SVGAGI. This chain's CDR3 is CASSYRNSIYEQYF. DNA of the CDR3: TGTGCCAGCAGTTACCGAAACAGTATTTACGAGCAGTACTTC.

The genes are TRBV5-8 and TRBJ1-1; D gene ambiguous. Trimming removed 2 bases at V and 4 bases at J, with 15 bases between. The CDR3 is 15 amino acids. Germline V gene sequence: CDR1 SGHTS, CDR2 YDEGEE. The CDR3, as DNA: TGTGCCAGCAGCTTTCGGACCGCCATGAGCACTGAAGCTTTCTTT. This gives the protein CASSFRTAMSTEAFF.

V gene TRBV5-1 combines with J gene TRBJ2-1, with unresolved D. The ends were cut back, 1 base at V and 5 bases at J, with 10 bases in the middle. The CDR3 loop spans 14 amino acids. CDR1 and CDR2 (germline): SGHRS, YFSETQ. In DNA, the CDR3 is TGCGCCAGCAGCTTGAGGCAGGTAGACAATGAGCAGTTCTTC. Translated, it gives CASSLRQVDNEQFF. Full variable domain (remainder filled in from reference TRBV5-1 and TRBJ2-1): KAGVTQTPRYLIKTRGQQVTLSCSPISGHRSVSWYQQTPGQGLQFLFEYFSETQRNKGNFPGRFSGRQFSNSRSEMNVSTLELGDSALYLCASSLRQVDNEQFFGPGTRLTVL.

This chain uses TRBV21-1 with TRBJ2-7. TRBV21-1 is assigned pseudogene status. This CDR3 contains 13 residues. Here the CDR3 reads CASSPRPSYEQYF. The CDR3 bases are TGTGCCAGCAGCCCAAGACCTTCCTACGAGCAGTACTTC.

The chain is built from TRBV6-1 and TRBJ1-4, with D perhaps matching TRBD1 (5 bases). CDR3 length: 15 amino acids. Germline CDR1 reads MNHNS; CDR2 reads SASEGT. V dropped 6 bases and J dropped 4 bases, with 15 bases sitting between them. The CDR3 protein is CASRAWGGNNEKLFF. The CDR3 DNA reads TGTGCCAGCAGGGCCTGGGGCGGAAATAATGAAAAACTGTTTTTT.

V usage is TRBV7-9 and J usage is TRBJ1-2, with 8 bases aligning to TRBD1. V lost 5 bases to trimming and J lost 7 bases; unmatched junction nucleotides: 9. The V gene's germline CDR1 is SEHNR and CDR2 FQNEAQ (reference sequence). The CDR3 spans 14 residues. CDR3 residues: CASSTKDRVGGYTF. The CDR3 DNA reads as TGTGCCAGCAGCACGAAGGACAGGGTGGGTGGCTACACCTTC.

The chain carries TRBV18 and TRBJ1-5; 10 nucleotides agree with TRBD1. Germline CDR1 reads KGHSH; CDR2 reads LQKENI. Trimming took 2 bases from V and 1 from J; bases not matched to a gene: 5. The CDR3 totals 17 residues. CDR3 bases: TGTGCCAGCTCACCAGGGGACAGGGGTCGAAGCAATCAGCCCCAGCATTTT. Translated: CASSPGDRGRSNQPQHF.

This clone showed up just once. The rearrangement links TRBV14 to TRBJ1-1; D unresolved. In germline, CDR1 is SGHDN, CDR2 FVKESK. V was trimmed by 2 bases and J by 7 bases, leaving 8 bases between them. This CDR3 contains 12 residues. In nucleotides, the CDR3 is TGTGCCAGCAGCCAACGGTATAATGAAGCTTTCTTT. As protein: CASSQRYNEAFF.

This clone came up a few times. CDR3 bases: TGTGCCAGCAGCTTAAAGACAACAATAAAGCTAGAAACAGATACGCAGTATTTT. The encoded protein is CASSLKTTIKLETDTQYF. The J gene is TRBJ2-3, the V gene TRBV5-5; D gene unclear. V was trimmed by 2 bases and J by 3 bases, leaving 22 bases between them. This CDR3 region has 18 residues. CDR1 SGHKS and CDR2 YYEKEE come from the germline V gene (reference sequence).

The chain recombines TRBV5-5 with TRBJ2-5; either TRBD1 or TRBD2 may fit D (5 bases each). V was pared by 0 bases and J by 4 bases, with 13 bases between. CDR3 length: 15 amino acids. In germline, CDR1 is SGHKS, CDR2 YYEKEE (reference sequence). CDR3 nucleotides: TGTGCCAGCAGCTTGGCCGTGACGAGGGGAGAGACCCAGTACTTC. Amino acid sequence: CASSLAVTRGETQYF.

The genes are TRBV6-1 and TRBJ1-6; 8 bases agree with TRBD1. The germline CDR1 and CDR2 sequences are MNHNS and SASEGT. This CDR3 has 15 residues. Trimming at V came to 4 bases and at J to 8 bases, leaving 7 bases not matched to a gene. The CDR3 reads CASSVRTGTDSPLHF. CDR3 nucleotides: TGTGCCAGCAGTGTTAGGACAGGGACGGATTCACCCCTCCACTTT.

V is TRBV2 and J is TRBJ1-6, with D possibly being TRBD1 (5 bases). This CDR3 region has 15 residues. The V gene lost 3 bases and the J gene lost 6 bases, with 12 bases spanning the gap. The germline V gene encodes CDR1 SNHLY and CDR2 FYNNEI. The CDR3 DNA follows: TGTGCCAGCAGTGAGCAGGGTAGGGGTAATTCACCCCTCCACTTT. Its protein is CASSEQGRGNSPLHF.

The chain combines TRBV11-3 with TRBJ2-2; D perhaps matches TRBD2 (6 bases). The ends were cut back, 5 bases at V and 3 bases at J, with 16 bases in the middle. CDR1 is SGHNT, CDR2 YENEEA, per germline. The CDR3 runs 16 residues. The CDR3 reads CASSPRDFGDTGELFF. CDR3 coding DNA: TGTGCCAGCAGCCCCCGGGACTTCGGGGACACCGGGGAGCTGTTTTTT.

The chain combines TRBV4-1 with TRBJ2-2, with D perhaps being TRBD1 or TRBD2 (6 bases each). From germline, CDR1 is MGHRA and CDR2 YSYEKL. Trimming left V 3 bases short and J 4 bases short, with 12 bases between. The length of the CDR3 is 15 residues. Here the CDR3 DNA reads TGCGCCAGCAGCCACGAACAGGGAGGCACCGGGGAGCTGTTTTTT. Its protein is CASSHEQGGTGELFF.

The chain carries TRBV5-1 and TRBJ2-1, with TRBD1 identical over 9 bases. This CDR3 is 14 amino acids long. J lost 6 bases, V lost 1 base, and 2 bases had no gene match. CDR1 and CDR2 from the germline V gene are SGHRS and YFSETQ. The CDR3 DNA follows: TGCGCCAGCAGCTTGTACAGGGGGCGCAATGAGCAGTTCTTC. It translates to CASSLYRGRNEQFF.

The chain employs TRBV5-1 and TRBJ1-4; tentatively, D is TRBD1 (5 bases). The CDR3 contains 15 residues. Trimming took 0 bases from V and 5 from J, leaving 11 bases between them. Germline values: CDR1 SGHRS, CDR2 YFSETQ. The CDR3 is CASSLAPGPNEKLFF. CDR3 bases: TGCGCCAGCAGCTTGGCCCCGGGGCCCAATGAAAAACTGTTTTTT.

The chain couples TRBV5-1 to TRBJ2-1; 8 bases agree with TRBD2. CDR3 length: 15 residues. The V gene's germline CDR1 is SGHRS and CDR2 YFSETQ. Trimming cost V 4 bases and J 2 bases; bases outside gene matches: 5. The CDR3 loop reads CASSDNSGAYNEQFF. The CDR3 DNA sequence: TGCGCCAGCAGCGATAATAGCGGGGCCTACAATGAGCAGTTCTTC. Variable domain in full (rest from reference TRBV5-1 and TRBJ2-1): KAGVTQTPRYLIKTRGQQVTLSCSPISGHRSVSWYQQTPGQGLQFLFEYFSETQRNKGNFPGRFSGRQFSNSRSEMNVSTLELGDSALYLCASSDNSGAYNEQFFGPGTRLTVL.

The J gene is TRBJ2-5, the V gene TRBV5-6; 10 nucleotides match TRBD1. Trimming removed 2 bases from V and 9 bases from J; junction bases left unmatched: 1. The CDR3 spans 12 residues. The V gene's germline CDR1 is SGHDT and CDR2 YYEEEE. The CDR3 loop reads CASSLGQGAQYF. CDR3 DNA: TGTGCCAGCAGCTTAGGACAGGGGGCCCAGTACTTC.

The chain is built from TRBV19 and TRBJ1-5; D unresolved. The ends were cut back, 5 bases at V and 0 bases at J, with 11 bases in the middle. The CDR3 sequence is 15 residues long. The germline CDR1 and CDR2 sequences are LNHDA and SQIVND (reference sequence). CDR3 DNA: TGTGCCAGTAGTCCCCGACAATTTAGCAATCAGCCCCAGCATTTT. The encoded protein is CASSPRQFSNQPQHF.

In its sample, this clone was seen once. The V gene is TRBV10-3, the J gene TRBJ2-7; 10 bases align to TRBD1. The CDR3 length is 15 residues. With 2 bases clipped from V and 4 bases from J, the junction kept 5 bases outside the gene matches. Germline V CDR1 and CDR2: ENHRY, SYGVKD. The CDR3 reads CAISEPGQGTYEQYF. In DNA form, the CDR3 reads TGTGCCATCAGTGAGCCGGGACAGGGGACTTACGAGCAGTACTTC.

This chain uses TRBV11-3 with TRBJ1-1, with D perhaps matching TRBD1 (5 bases). Between the trimmed V and J ends, which lost 5 bases and 0 bases, there was a span of 10 bases. CDR3 length: 14 residues. CDR1 is SGHNT and CDR2 is YENEEA in the germline V gene. The CDR3, as DNA: TGTGCCAGCAGCCCGGGGGATGTGAACACTGAAGCTTTCTTT. Translation: CASSPGDVNTEAFF. Supplemented by reference TRBV11-3 and TRBJ1-1, the full variable domain reads EAGVVQSPRYKIIEKKQPVAFWCNPISGHNTLYWYLQNLGQGPELLIRYENEEAVDDSQLPKDRFSAERLKGVDSTLKIQPAELGDSAVYLCASSPGDVNTEAFFGQGTRLTVV.

The chain links TRBV25-1 to TRBJ1-6, with 10 bases fitting TRBD1. Germline V gene lookup returns CDR1 MGHDK and CDR2 SYGVNS. With V trimmed by 5 bases and J by 5 bases, 3 bases remained unmatched. This CDR3 spans 15 amino acids. CDR3 sequence: CASSRDRGNNSPLHF. The CDR3 nucleotides are TGTGCCAGCAGTCGGGACAGGGGAAATAATTCACCCCTCCACTTT.

The table lists this clone with a few counts. The DNA for the CDR3 is TGTGCCAGCAGCGGGCAGGGCCTCCAGCCCCAGCATTTT. Translating it yields CASSGQGLQPQHF. This rearrangement joins TRBV5-6 to TRBJ1-5; D possibly corresponds to TRBD1 (5 bases). V lost 4 bases and J 7 bases, leaving 12 bases between the germline ends. Germline CDR1 SGHDT, CDR2 YYEEEE. This CDR3 region has 13 residues. The full variable domain, its missing parts supplied by reference TRBV5-6 and TRBJ1-5, is DAGVTQSPTHLIKTRGQQVTLRCSPKSGHDTVSWYQQALGQGPQFIFQYYEEEERQRGNFPDRFSGHQFPNYSSELNVNALLLGDSALYLCASSGQGLQPQHFGDGTRLSIL.

The rearrangement joins TRBV9 to TRBJ2-1, with D perhaps matching TRBD2 (5 bases). CDR1 is SGDLS, CDR2 YYNGEE, per germline. CDR3 length: 15 residues. V lost 2 bases and J lost 0, with 9 bases in between. CDR3 residues: CASSVGRHSYNEQFF. As DNA, the CDR3 is TGTGCCAGCAGCGTTGGGAGACACTCCTACAATGAGCAGTTCTTC.

The chain has TRBV6-5 and TRBJ1-1; D is undetermined. Germline-derived CDR1 and CDR2 are MNHEY and SVGAGI. The CDR3 is 15 residues long. V was shortened by 0 bases and J by 0 bases, with 8 bases between the two germline ends. The CDR3 protein is CASSYSQILNTEAFF. The CDR3 nucleotides are TGTGCCAGCAGTTACTCGCAGATACTGAACACTGAAGCTTTCTTT.